This T cell receptor beta chain originates from a study of cytomegalovirus exposure and HLA in healthy donors. Study context: For the approximately 400 genotyped donors, around 76% fell within the Caucasian-associated ancestry cluster.

The PCR ran on 60 Vbeta and 13 Jbeta primers. Clones were read by immunoSEQ multiplex PCR, and TCRdb kept only the in-frame ones, dropping some. The top ten clones hold 1.4% of a sample with around 170,000 clones, about 72% of them seen once. This CDR3 is built from 16 residues. Trimming took off 7 bases at V and 3 bases at J, with 18 bases between the two ends. The germline gives CDR1 LNHDA, CDR2 SQIVND (reference sequence). Unrecorded immune exposure was likely among donors, who were nominally healthy when sampled. The rearrangement uses TRBV19 and TRBJ2-2; tentative D call: TRBD1 (5 bases). Specimen: PBMCs. The origin of this receptor is a male donor in good health and CMV-seronegative. CDR3: CASTPPQGSYTGELFF. CDR3 bases: TGTGCCAGTACCCCCCCCCAGGGATCGTACACCGGGGAGCTGTTTTTT. Using reference TRBV19 and TRBJ2-2 for the parts outside the CDR3, the full variable domain is DGGITQSPKYLFRKEGQNVTLSCEQNLNHDAMYWYRQDPGQGLRLIYYSQIVNDFQKGDIAEGYSVSREKKESFPLTVTSAQKNPTAFYLCASTPPQGSYTGELFFGEGSRLTVL.